This T cell receptor (beta chain) was retrieved from a study of human T cells and chemical hapten exposure (TCRdb year 2021). For the study in its entirety: For sensitization, 2% DPC in acetone was applied to an approximately 2 cm by approximately 2 cm area of upper inner arm skin. Throughout the study period of around 24 weeks, patients also received therapeutic DPC doses to the scalp every week. Patch testing was performed on the upper back with Finn chambers containing 0.01% DPC, and the patch tests were scored after 6 days according to International Contact Dermatitis Research Group standards. The mostly female patient cohort included alopecia areata with under or over 50% scalp involvement, alopecia totalis and alopecia universalis. The libraries were sequenced as a pool, and the TCR yield per sample differed mostly because of small variations in library volumes within the pool. Peripheral blood TCR repertoire changes were tracked in vivo in alopecia patients during primary and secondary sensitization to the hapten diphenylcyclopropenone (DPC). Blood samples were taken from patients before sensitization (week 0) and at 2, 6 and about 24 weeks after DPC sensitization. Some 29 alopecia patients provided blood for TCR sequencing at one to four time points (pre-sensitization, 2, 6 and 24 weeks).

General conclusions and limits of the study: Significantly more large CDR3 similarity clusters were formed by expanded TCRs than by pre-sensitization or healthy control sets, consistent with antigen-driven responses. After repeated subsampling, the strength of the expansion versus patch-test correlation and the threshold at which it became significant changed. Alopecia, a presumed autoimmune disease, was present in all patients, so the immune response of the patients might differ from that of healthy individuals. The number of PT1 expanded TCRs positively correlated with patch test score, significant at thresholds 8, 16 and 32 but not 4. The number of TCRs above 1 in 1000 frequency did not change with DPC sensitization; there was no evidence of global repertoire structure alterations.

The table lists this clonotype with a few counts. Its target antigen remains unknown. Per-nucleotide qualities are absent, and no much larger clonotype sits a single base away. The label giving this sample's time point can be read as: patch test 3, about 24 weeks after DPC sensitization. The treatment or condition tag for this specimen amounts to: therapeutic diphenylcyclopropenone sensitization with weekly scalp DPC. Blood at each patch-test visit was drawn before the patch test was applied. Patients were considered eligible if aged 18 to 70, diagnosed with alopecia and deemed suitable for DPC therapy, and patients were excluded if pregnant. Total RNA was extracted from unfractionated whole blood collected in Tempus Blood RNA tubes. The CDR1 and CDR2 encoded by the germline V gene are MNHEY and SVGAGI. The germline ends are 12 bases apart after V is trimmed by 0 bases and J by 5 bases. Including cysteine and phenylalanine, the CDR3 has 15 amino acids. Kept here is only the CDR3 DNA, which spans 45 bases and is read in frame from base 1.

Library preparation used RACE. The sequencer listed for this sample is NextSeq 500. During library preparation, unique molecular identifiers were attached to individual cDNA molecules so that TCRs could be counted in a quantitative, reproducible way. Each blood RNA sample was used to sequence both TCR alpha and TCR beta chains. Concerning the study's data processing: Samples had a median of 95,638 TCRs, with a range from roughly 20,000 to 690,600. V, J and CDR3 annotation of the TCR reads was carried out using the Decombinator software suite. Every sample was subsampled to the same number of TCRs (28,000) for the PS versus PT1 abundance plots. TCRs were defined as expanded if absent before sensitization and observed at least eight times at the 2-week time point. Using fastp trimming at Q25 and MiXCR clonotype assembly, TCRdb reanalyzed the public sequencing data and kept in-frame beta chains. Rows matching on CDR3 protein sequence are summarized as one entry with the most common DNA and genes. TCRdb's processing, not the study's, gives the V and J calls here. The sample table contains some 71,000 distinct CDR3 sequences; only one count was recorded for 11% of them. The ten most abundant clones make up approximately 1.4% of the sample.

Sequenced material: whole blood, taken in connection with sensitization to the hapten diphenylcyclopropenone (DPC). The source is a woman in her 50s with alopecia areata. Some clones in this sample may be carry-over from other donors' samples. This sequence uses TRBV6-5 and TRBJ2-3; the D region is possibly TRBD1 or TRBD2, each matching across 6 bases. The DNA is as follows: TGTGCCAGCAGTTACTCTGGGGGGCAGGTAGATACGCAGTATTTT. Translated, it reads CASSYSGGQVDTQYF.